One sample yielded the 9 T cell receptor beta chains listed below, sequenced in a study of shared clonotypes between healthy human individuals (dated by TCRdb to the early 2020s). The library was obtained by the immunoSEQ multiplex PCR assay. TCRdb carries this immuneACCESS record with in-frame sequences only. Its versions omit some clonotypes, under half of them owing to an unresolved V gene in the studies checked, with the rest unexplained. This sample gives about 820,000 clones in total; about 91% of them show up just once. The top ten clones comprise less than 25% of the sample. CD8 naive samples consisted of CD45RO-negative cells that were positively selected for CCR7, yielding a CD45RA+CCR7+ population without TemRA cells. Sequenced material: naive CD8+ T cells sorted from blood. The cell subset or site label of this sample denotes: CD45RA+CCR7+. The receptors shown here come from a man younger than 45 in good health.

The chain links TRBV6-5 to TRBJ2-7, with TRBD1 matching over 10 bases. V gave up 5 bases and J gave up 7 bases; unmatched junction bases: 8. This CDR3 spans 14 amino acids. The V gene's germline CDR1 is MNHEY and CDR2 SVGAGI. The CDR3 nucleotides read TGTGCCAGCAGTACTGACAGGGGGCCAAGGGAGCAGTACTTC. Its protein product is CASSTDRGPREQYF.

V gene TRBV5-6 combines with J gene TRBJ2-1; D perhaps matches TRBD2 (5 bases). Germline V gene sequence: CDR1 SGHDT, CDR2 YYEEEE. V lost 5 bases and J 0 bases, leaving 6 bases between the germline ends. The CDR3 is 13 residues long. The DNA of the CDR3 is TGTGCCAGCAGTGCGGGCTCCTACAATGAGCAGTTCTTC. Translation gives CASSAGSYNEQFF.

The chain is built from TRBV27 and TRBJ2-7, with D perhaps TRBD1 or TRBD2 (5 bases each). Trimming cost V 4 bases and J 0 bases, with 10 bases left between them. CDR3 size: 14 residues. Germline loops: CDR1 MNHEY, CDR2 SMNVEV (reference sequence). CDR3: CASSSRDGSYEQYF. The DNA of the CDR3 is TGTGCCAGCAGTTCTCGGGACGGCTCCTACGAGCAGTACTTC.

This clone was seen only once. This sequence joins TRBV28 and TRBJ2-1; 8 bases match TRBD1. Germline V gives CDR1 MDHEN, CDR2 SYDVKM. This CDR3 contains 15 residues. The ends lost 4 bases at V and 7 bases at J; junction bases unmatched: 9. The CDR3 loop is CASSSTRTGRNEQFF. CDR3 in DNA: TGTGCCAGCAGTTCGACAAGGACAGGGAGAAATGAGCAGTTCTTC.

V and J are TRBV5-1 and TRBJ1-3, with D perhaps matching TRBD1 (6 bases). The length of the CDR3 is 16 residues. Trimming removed 3 bases at V and 1 base at J, with 14 bases between. Germline V gene sequence: CDR1 SGHRS, CDR2 YFSETQ. The CDR3: CASSWRGERSGNTIYF. As DNA, the CDR3 is TGCGCCAGCAGCTGGAGGGGGGAACGATCTGGAAACACCATATATTTT.

This chain uses TRBV6-6 with TRBJ1-5; possibly TRBD1 for D (5 bases). Trimming cost V 4 bases and J 5 bases, with 15 bases left between them. The CDR3 covers 15 residues. CDR1 MNHNY and CDR2 SVGAGI come from the germline V gene (reference sequence). This CDR3 is CASSFRGEKDQPQHF. As DNA, the CDR3 is TGTGCCAGCAGTTTCCGAGGGGAAAAGGATCAGCCCCAGCATTTT.

As to this clone: Other DNA sequences in this sample translate to the same CDR3. This chain joins TRBV7-9 and TRBJ2-2, with D unresolved. Trimming left V 1 base short and J 1 base short, with 4 bases between. This CDR3 has 14 residues. The germline V gene encodes CDR1 SEHNR and CDR2 FQNEAQ (reference sequence). CDR3 coding DNA: TGTGCCAGCAGCTTAGTGGGGAACACCGGGGAGCTGTTTTTT. Its translation is CASSLVGNTGELFF. Filled out from reference TRBV7-9 and TRBJ2-2, the complete variable domain reads DTGVSQNPRHKITKRGQNVTFRCDPISEHNRLYWYRQTLGQGPEFLTYFQNEAQLEKSRLLSDRFSAERPKGSFSTLEIQRTEQGDSAMYLCASSLVGNTGELFFGEGSRLTVL.

The table lists this clone with many counts. The chain combines TRBV7-8 with TRBJ2-1; 13 nucleotides match TRBD2. The CDR3 loop spans 17 amino acids. V trimming: 5 bases; J trimming: 5 bases; junction bases outside the gene matches: 9. Germline V gene sequence: CDR1 SGHVS, CDR2 FQNEAQ. The CDR3, as DNA: TGTGCCAGCAGCCTAGGACTAGCGGGAGAGTTTGACAATGAGCAGTTCTTC. Its translation: CASSLGLAGEFDNEQFF.

V gene TRBV2 combines with J gene TRBJ1-5; TRBD1 might be the D (6 bases). Trimming pared 3 bases from V and 4 bases from J, leaving 13 bases between. Germline lookup yields CDR1 SNHLY and CDR2 FYNNEI. The CDR3 has 15 amino acids. The CDR3 here is CASSERGARNQPQHF. The CDR3 nucleotides are TGTGCCAGCAGTGAGCGGGGGGCGCGAAATCAGCCCCAGCATTTT. The full variable domain, in which reference TRBV2 and TRBJ1-5 provide the parts outside the CDR3, is EPEVTQTPSHQVTQMGQEVILRCVPISNHLYFYWYRQILGQKVEFLVSFYNNEISEKSEIFDDQFSVERPDGSNFTLKIRSTKLEDSAMYFCASSERGARNQPQHFGDGTRLSIL.